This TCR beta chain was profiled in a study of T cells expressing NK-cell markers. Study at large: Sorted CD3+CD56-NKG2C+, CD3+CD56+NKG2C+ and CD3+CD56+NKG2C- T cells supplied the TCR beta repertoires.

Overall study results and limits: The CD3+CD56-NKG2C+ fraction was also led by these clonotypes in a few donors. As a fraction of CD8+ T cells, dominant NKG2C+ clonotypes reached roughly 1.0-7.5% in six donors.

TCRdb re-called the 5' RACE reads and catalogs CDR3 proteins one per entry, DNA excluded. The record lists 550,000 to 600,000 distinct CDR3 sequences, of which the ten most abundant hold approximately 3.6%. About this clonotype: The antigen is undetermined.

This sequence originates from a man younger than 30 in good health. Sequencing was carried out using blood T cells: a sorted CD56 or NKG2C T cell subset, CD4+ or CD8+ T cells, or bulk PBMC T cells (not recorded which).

CDR3 loop: CASSGEAGPTDTQYF. The V gene is TRBV7-9, the J gene TRBJ2-3; without DNA, the TCRdb call of TRBD2 cannot be checked. The CDR3 spans 15 residues. Germline V gene data show CDR1 as SEHNR and CDR2 as FQNEAQ (reference sequence).